This T cell receptor (beta chain) was identified during a study of T cells in Graves' hyperthyroidism and ophthalmopathy (dated by TCRdb to the late 2010s). At the level of the whole study: Peripheral blood was collected at initial diagnosis, before any treatment. To identify distinguishing TCR V-J signatures, a discovery cohort of about 100 patients was used, comprising 43 with Graves' ophthalmopathy and around 60 with stable Graves' hyperthyroidism. Prospective prediction of ophthalmopathy was tested in an independent validation cohort consisting of under 20 hyperthyroidism patients and 15 or so patients who later progressed to ophthalmopathy. The approximately 98 discovery patients were randomly divided into training and test sets at a 7:3 ratio. In more than 5 Graves' hyperthyroidism patients, the study also compared T-cell repertoires from thyroid tissue with T-cell repertoires from blood. After sampling, hyperthyroidism patients received methimazole starting at 30 mg daily, and ophthalmopathy patients received high-dose intravenous methylprednisolone. The paper reports TCR Vbeta CDR3 sequencing of approximately 140 peripheral blood samples: fewer than 50 ophthalmopathy, under 80 hyperthyroidism and around 17 progressor patients.

This clonotype was recorded at least ten times. Its recognized antigen is unknown. No base-level quality is on record; no much larger clone is a single base apart. On the study overall, not on this receptor specifically: Most expanded thyroid clonotypes (frequency above 0.001) were also found in blood, which suggests that blood repertoires may mirror thyroid immune responses. A model built on a 13 V-J signature distinguished ophthalmopathy from stable hyperthyroidism, reaching approximately 89% sensitivity and around 82% specificity in cross-validation and 80%/75% in testing. No statistical method was used to set the sample size in advance, and investigators knew the group allocation. In validation, the model predicted progression to ophthalmopathy with over 60% sensitivity and 72% to 85% specificity, a median of 6.5 months before onset.

Ophthalmopathy patients had moderately to severely active disease, Clinical Activity Score of at least 3, NOSPECS grade of at least 4, and duration under 3 months. Any patient with an uncontrolled infection, another autoimmune disease, pregnancy or lactation was excluded. Diagnoses were established on the basis of clinical symptoms, serum thyroxine and TRAb, thyroid ultrasound, and orbital computed tomography. PBMCs were isolated from more than 8 ml of fresh peripheral blood by Ficoll-Paque density gradient centrifugation. Total RNA was extracted with Trizol reagent, and quality was checked on an Agilent 2100 Bioanalyzer. Amplification of TCR beta CDR3 regions was carried out from RNA transcripts. A first-round RT-PCR of the TCR CDR3 used the HTBI primer set with the Qiagen OneStep RT-PCR kit. Libraries were constructed in a second round of multiplex PCR, after which size selection and purification were performed. The libraries were sequenced on an Illumina HiSeq2000 using paired-end 100 bp reads. On the authors' methods: SOAPnuke was used to process the raw data, with reads discarded if the reads contained adapters or uncalled bases, had a mean Phred below 15, or lacked an exact constant-primer or identifier match. High-quality paired reads were merged using COPE v1.2.5, and each unique nucleotide sequence was defined as a clonotype. MiTCR v1.1 was used to align the clonotypes against IMGT TRBV, TRBD and TRBJ reference segments. The analysis included only V-J combinations with a frequency above 0.0001, which together covered 99% to 99.2% of the repertoires. A TCS score was defined as the ratio of F50 (clonal expansion) to E x V (chaos), with BLOSUM62-based TCRdist applied between CDR3 peptides within each V-J. Welch's t-statistics and random forest reduced 500 to 650 V-J features to 13, which were used in a naive Bayes classifier (R e1071). Thyroid-blood repertoire similarity was quantified with the Morisita-Horn index. Starting from the raw public reads, TCRdb applied fastp trimming at Q25, assembled clones with MiXCR and retained in-frame beta chains. One record per CDR3 amino acid sequence lists the most common genes and DNA. TCRdb assigned the V and J calls; the authors' analysis was not used. This sample gives hundreds of thousands of distinct CDR3 sequences in total; roughly 14% of them show up just once. The ten largest clones represent about 4% of the sample.

This receptor was obtained from a middle-aged woman with Graves' ophthalmopathy. Sample: blood.

The sequence in DNA is TGTGCCAGCCAAAAAGGGAGGCAGCCCCAGCATTTT. Its protein is CASQKGRQPQHF. The chain couples TRBV12-3 or TRBV12-4 to TRBJ1-5; the D gene identity is not certain. Between the V and J ends, shortened by 8 bases and 7 bases respectively, the junction contains 12 bases. Including the terminal cysteine and phenylalanine, the CDR3 comprises 12 residues. Just the 36-base CDR3 DNA is kept, in frame starting at base 1.